The clone carrying this T cell receptor beta chain was found many times. Its antigen is not identified. This entry is derived from a study of T-cell memory formation after mild COVID-19. The wider study: Across donors, TCR clusters were largely donor specific.

Trimming stripped 7 bases from V and 2 bases from J, with 14 bases between. This CDR3 contains 14 residues. Amplification by 5'RACE using constant-segment primers produced TCR alpha and TCR beta cDNA libraries that carried sample barcodes and UMIs. In TCRdb, the 5' RACE reads were re-called with MiXCR into one record per CDR3 protein. The sample holds about 340,000 distinct CDR3 sequences; about 21% are singletons and the top ten take approximately 12%. Study results and limitations: Day 15 to 85 contracting clones showed balanced CD4/CD8; day 15 to 37 expanders favored CD4+.

The chain recombines TRBV12-3 or TRBV12-4 with TRBJ1-1; D uncertain. The receptor comes from an adult woman who had mild COVID-19 (a few samples of this study predate the infection). Cell type and time point are not known. Sequencing was carried out using PBMCs or a T cell subset sorted from them (not recorded which). CDR3 region: CASKFQTGNTEAFF. The CDR3 nucleotides read TGTGCCAGCAAATTCCAGACTGGAAACACTGAAGCTTTCTTT.